The 18 T cell receptor beta chains given below trace back to one sample, sequenced in a study of blood T cell repertoires in COVID-19. Some clones are missing from TCRdb's copy, which holds only in-frame ones; the method was immunoSEQ multiplex PCR. This table holds around 97,000 clones, roughly 90% found once. The sequenced sample consisted of peripheral blood. The receptors derive from a woman aged 55-70 years with acute or convalescent COVID-19.

The gene calls are TRBV7-8 and TRBJ2-2, with unresolved D. Germline loops: CDR1 SGHVS, CDR2 FQNEAQ. The germline V and J ends were trimmed by 5 bases and 6 bases, with 10 bases remaining between them. The CDR3 spans 13 residues. The CDR3 spells CASSRPGSGELFF. In DNA, the CDR3 is TGTGCCAGCAGCCGGCCCGGGTCCGGGGAGCTGTTTTTT. Looking up the rest from reference TRBV7-8 and TRBJ2-2 gives the full variable domain: GAGVSQSPRYKVAKRGQDVALRCDPISGHVSLFWYQQALGQGPEFLTYFQNEAQLDKSGLPSDRFFAERPEGSVSTLKIQRTQQEDSAVYLCASSRPGSGELFFGEGSRLTVL.

The genes are TRBV9 and TRBJ1-2; possible D gene TRBD1, 6 bases. V was cut by 2 bases and J by 2 bases, with 7 bases left in between. Germline values: CDR1 SGDLS, CDR2 YYNGEE. The CDR3 consists of 13 residues. CDR3 in amino acids: CASSVTGNYGYTF. For the CDR3, the DNA is TGTGCCAGCAGCGTTACAGGGAACTATGGCTACACCTTC.

The V and J genes are TRBV3-1 (or the pseudogene TRBV3-2) and TRBJ2-3; D is unclear. V was trimmed by 4 bases and J by 4 bases, leaving 9 bases between them. The length of the CDR3 is 13 residues. Germline V lookup: CDR1 LGHDT, CDR2 YNNKEL (reference sequence). CDR3 in DNA: TGTGCCAGCAGCCTCTGGAGCGCAGATACGCAGTATTTT. Its translation is CASSLWSADTQYF.

The rearrangement joins TRBV4-1 to TRBJ2-7; 7 nucleotides align to TRBD1. Losses at the gene ends were 2 bases for V and 2 bases for J; bases not matched to a gene: 3. CDR3 length: 14 residues. The germline V gene has CDR1 MGHRA and CDR2 YSYEKL. This CDR3 is CASSQSTGAYEQYF. Written as DNA, the CDR3 is TGCGCCAGCAGCCAATCCACAGGGGCCTACGAGCAGTACTTC.

The V call is TRBV7-3, the J call TRBJ2-2; D might be TRBD2 (5 bases). The CDR3 has 16 amino acids. Trimming shortened V by 1 base and J by 5 bases, and 14 bases separated the two germline ends. Germline V CDR1 and CDR2: SGHTA, FQGTGA. DNA of the CDR3: TGTGCCAGCAGCTTAATCACCGGGATGGGGACCGGGGAGCTGTTTTTT. This translates into CASSLITGMGTGELFF.

This chain uses TRBV28 with TRBJ2-2; 7 bases align to TRBD2. This CDR3 has 15 residues. The germline gives CDR1 MDHEN, CDR2 SYDVKM. Losses at the gene ends were 5 bases for V and 4 bases for J; bases not matched to a gene: 7. The DNA for the CDR3 is TGTGCCAGCAGTCCATACCCGGGGGGCACCGGGGAGCTGTTTTTT. It is translated as CASSPYPGGTGELFF.

The chain employs TRBV14 and TRBJ1-4, with a weak D call TRBD1 (5 bases). V shed 3 bases and J shed 3 bases, with 8 bases lying between them. Germline-derived CDR1 and CDR2 are SGHDN and FVKESK. The CDR3 has 14 amino acids. The CDR3 sequence is CASSQGGANEKLFF. The CDR3 nucleotides read TGTGCCAGCAGCCAGGGAGGGGCTAATGAAAAACTGTTTTTT.

V and J are TRBV9 and TRBJ1-3, with D possibly matching TRBD1 (5 bases). Trimming left V 4 bases short and J 8 bases short, with 22 bases between. The CDR3 consists of 16 residues. The germline V gene encodes CDR1 SGDLS and CDR2 YYNGEE. CDR3 sequence reads: CASSPPDRILGDTIYF. Here the CDR3 DNA reads TGTGCCAGCAGCCCACCCGATCGGATCCTAGGGGACACCATATATTTT. Drawing the rest from reference TRBV9 and TRBJ1-3, the complete variable domain is DSGVTQTPKHLITATGQRVTLRCSPRSGDLSVYWYQQSLDQGLQFLIQYYNGEERAKGNILERFSAQQFPDLHSELNLSSLELGDSALYFCASSPPDRILGDTIYFGEGSWLTVV.

The chain links TRBV3-1 (or the pseudogene TRBV3-2) to TRBJ1-1; 7 positions agree with TRBD1. V shed 3 bases and J 1 base; nucleotides not matched to a gene: 11. The germline gives CDR1 LGHDT, CDR2 YNNKEL (reference sequence). The CDR3 is 17 amino acids. In nucleotides, the CDR3 is TGTGCCAGCAGCCACCGACTCCAAGGGACAGCGAACACTGAAGCTTTCTTT. Translating gives CASSHRLQGTANTEAFF.

The CDR3 loop is CAISSDSNQPQHF. CDR3 nucleotides: TGTGCCATCTCCTCAGATAGCAATCAGCCCCAGCATTTT. The chain combines TRBV10-3 with TRBJ1-5; D not certain. This CDR3 has 13 amino acids. The V gene lost 8 bases and the J gene lost 0 bases, with 8 bases spanning the gap. Germline CDR1 is ENHRY and CDR2 is SYGVKD.

This chain joins TRBV12-3 or TRBV12-4 and TRBJ1-6; D remains ambiguous. The CDR3 extends over 13 amino acids. The ends were cut back, 2 bases at V and 6 bases at J, with 5 bases in the middle. CDR3 DNA sequence: TGTGCCAGCAGTTTATTGAGTAATTCACCCCTCCACTTT. Translation: CASSLLSNSPLHF.

The genes are TRBV4-2 and TRBJ1-2; D possibly corresponds to TRBD1 (5 bases). Germline-derived CDR1 and CDR2 are LGHNA and YNFKEQ. V was clipped by 0 bases and J by 5 bases, with 10 bases between them. The CDR3 contains 14 residues. For the CDR3, the DNA is TGTGCCAGCAGCCAAGATGCGGGGGATTATGGCTACACCTTC. It is translated as CASSQDAGDYGYTF.

The J gene is TRBJ2-5, the V gene TRBV11-3; D is possibly TRBD1 (5 bases). CDR3 size: 14 residues. Per germline, CDR1 SGHNT and CDR2 YENEEA. V dropped 1 base and J dropped 1 base, with 7 bases sitting between them. CDR3 coding DNA: TGTGCCAGCAGCTTAGGGCAGGGCCAAGAGACCCAGTACTTC. Translation gives CASSLGQGQETQYF.

This chain joins TRBV3-1 (or the pseudogene TRBV3-2) and TRBJ2-7, with 8 bases matching TRBD1. From germline, CDR1 is LGHDT and CDR2 YNNKEL (reference sequence). J was trimmed by 5 bases and V by 4 bases; bases with no gene match: 13. This CDR3 spans 16 amino acids. The CDR3 is CASSLFGGDRTHEQYF. As DNA, the CDR3 is TGTGCCAGCAGCCTTTTCGGAGGGGACAGGACACACGAGCAGTACTTC.

V is TRBV6-5 and J is TRBJ2-3; no clear D. The length of the CDR3 is 15 residues. Per germline, CDR1 MNHEY and CDR2 SVGAGI. V lost 0 bases to trimming and J lost 5 bases, with 12 bases between them. CDR3 nucleotide sequence: TGTGCCAGCAGTTACTCTTCCGGAGTGGAAGATACGCAGTATTTT. Its protein product is CASSYSSGVEDTQYF.

This CDR3 is CASSLGGQTNEKLFF. In nucleotides, the CDR3 is TGCGCCAGCAGCTTGGGCGGACAGACTAATGAAAAACTGTTTTTT. The genes are TRBV5-1 and TRBJ1-4; the D gene is possibly TRBD1 (6 bases). The CDR3 is made up of 15 amino acids. The V gene's germline CDR1 is SGHRS and CDR2 YFSETQ. Deletions cut 0 bases from V and 2 bases from J, with 8 bases between.

This chain joins TRBV3-1 (or the pseudogene TRBV3-2) and TRBJ1-6; no definite D call. Trimming shortened V by 6 bases and J by 8 bases, and 8 bases separated the two germline ends. CDR3 length equals 12 residues. Germline CDR1 is LGHDT and CDR2 is YNNKEL (reference sequence). The CDR3 coding sequence is TGTGCCAGCAGTCAGGCAGATTCACCCCTCCACTTT. Amino acid sequence: CASSQADSPLHF.

This clone was observed a single time. This sequence joins TRBV5-1 and TRBJ1-3; D is possibly TRBD1 (6 bases). The CDR3 totals 16 residues. V was cut by 0 bases and J by 0 bases, with 10 bases left in between. The germline CDR1 and CDR2 sequences are SGHRS and YFSETQ. The CDR3 sequence: CASSLAGVSSGNTIYF. CDR3 DNA sequence: TGCGCCAGCAGCTTGGCAGGGGTTAGCTCTGGAAACACCATATATTTT.